The 16 T cell receptor beta chains below were found in one sample sequenced in a study of T cell responses to AZD1222 COVID-19 vaccine. Here immunoSEQ multiplex PCR was the method, and the copy in TCRdb shows in-frame clones only, minus some. The sample has some 120,000 clones; around 85% are singletons. The input for sequencing was peripheral blood, taken 28 days after the second AZD1222 dose. Receptor source: an adult who received the AZD1222 COVID-19 vaccine.

V gene TRBV10-3 combines with J gene TRBJ2-2; TRBD2 agrees at 8 bases. This CDR3 is 15 amino acids long. Trimming took 5 bases from V and 0 from J; bases not matched to a gene: 2. Germline loops: CDR1 ENHRY, CDR2 SYGVKD. The CDR3 region is CAISRGGTNTGELFF. DNA for the CDR3: TGTGCCATCAGTCGGGGGGGGACGAACACCGGGGAGCTGTTTTTT.

CDR3 DNA: TGTGCCAGCAGGACATCCGGGACACGCCAAGAGACCCAGTACTTC. Translated, it gives CASRTSGTRQETQYF. The V gene is TRBV2, the J gene TRBJ2-5; D perhaps matches TRBD1 (6 bases). Germline V gives CDR1 SNHLY, CDR2 FYNNEI. This CDR3 has 15 amino acids. The V gene lost 6 bases and the J gene lost 1 base, with 15 bases spanning the gap. The full variable domain, rest sourced from reference TRBV2 and TRBJ2-5, is EPEVTQTPSHQVTQMGQEVILRCVPISNHLYFYWYRQILGQKVEFLVSFYNNEISEKSEIFDDQFSVERPDGSNFTLKIRSTKLEDSAMYFCASRTSGTRQETQYFGPGTRLLVL.

This chain connects TRBV12-3 or TRBV12-4 to TRBJ1-1; D ambiguous. This CDR3 region has 13 residues. Trimming removed 3 bases at V and 1 base at J, with 6 bases between. In DNA form, the CDR3 reads TGTGCCAGCAGTTTGGACGGGAACACTGAAGCTTTCTTT. As protein: CASSLDGNTEAFF.

The V gene is TRBV7-3, the J gene TRBJ2-7, with 7 positions matching TRBD1. Looked up from germline, CDR1 is SGHTA and CDR2 is FQGTGA. The V segment lost 4 bases and the J segment 6 bases; nucleotides outside the gene matches: 3. The CDR3 contains 12 residues. In nucleotides, the CDR3 is TGTGCCAGCAGCTCCACAGGGGTCGAGCAGTACTTC. It is translated as CASSSTGVEQYF.

The chain has TRBV5-4 and TRBJ2-7, with D unclear. The CDR3 is made up of 15 amino acids. Germline lookup yields CDR1 SGHNT and CDR2 YYREEE (reference sequence). Trimming removed 3 bases at V and 5 bases at J, with 18 bases between. The CDR3 DNA sequence: TGTGCCAGCAGCTCCATAACTGACGGCGACAACGAGCAGTACTTC. Protein: CASSSITDGDNEQYF. The variable domain in full, with the rest retrieved from reference TRBV5-4 and TRBJ2-7, is ETGVTQSPTHLIKTRGQQVTLRCSSQSGHNTVSWYQQALGQGPQFIFQYYREEENGRGNFPPRFSGLQFPNYSSELNVNALELDDSALYLCASSSITDGDNEQYFGPGTRLTVT.

This chain uses TRBV9 with TRBJ2-1, with unresolved D. The germline gives CDR1 SGDLS, CDR2 YYNGEE. Trimming took off 5 bases at V and 0 bases at J, with 3 bases between the two ends. CDR3 size: 12 residues. The CDR3 protein is CASSASYNEQFF. The CDR3 region has the DNA TGTGCCAGCAGTGCCTCCTACAATGAGCAGTTCTTC.

This chain joins TRBV11-2 and TRBJ2-1; either TRBD1 or TRBD2 may fit D (6 bases each). The CDR3 consists of 17 residues. Germline CDR1 reads SGHAT; CDR2 reads FQNNGV. V was pared by 5 bases and J by 1 base, with 18 bases between. The CDR3 loop reads CASSPDSGAGSYNEQFF. In DNA form, the CDR3 reads TGTGCCAGCAGCCCCGATTCGGGGGCAGGATCCTACAATGAGCAGTTCTTC.

A single count supports this clone. V is TRBV27 and J is TRBJ1-1; D ambiguous. Trimming took off 1 base at V and 1 base at J, with 7 bases between the two ends. This CDR3 is 14 amino acids long. Germline V gives CDR1 MNHEY, CDR2 SMNVEV (reference sequence). CDR3 sequence (DNA): TGTGCCAGCAGTTTATACCCCAAGAACACTGAAGCTTTCTTT. It is translated as CASSLYPKNTEAFF.

The rearrangement joins TRBV24-1 to TRBJ2-7; 8 bases agree with TRBD2. The CDR3 extends over 15 amino acids. The germline V gene encodes CDR1 KGHDR and CDR2 SFDVKD. V lost 3 bases, J lost 3 bases, and 6 bases stayed unmatched. CDR3 bases: TGTGCCACCAGTGATGCCCAGCGGGGGTACTACGAGCAGTACTTC. It yields the protein CATSDAQRGYYEQYF.

The V call is TRBV28, the J call TRBJ1-1, with 7 bases that match TRBD1. Germline lookup yields CDR1 MDHEN and CDR2 SYDVKM. Trimming took 6 bases from V and 3 from J; bases not matched to a gene: 7. The CDR3 covers 14 residues. Here the CDR3 reads CASREQGTDTEAFF. Written as DNA, the CDR3 is TGTGCCAGCAGGGAACAGGGGACGGACACTGAAGCTTTCTTT.

The J gene is TRBJ1-1, the V gene TRBV10-3; 8 positions match TRBD1. The CDR3 covers 16 residues. V dropped 2 bases and J dropped 1; count of bases not matched to a gene: 6. CDR1 ENHRY and CDR2 SYGVKD come from the germline V gene. The CDR3, as DNA: TGTGCCATCAGTGAGGCCCCGGGACAGGCGAACACTGAAGCTTTCTTT. It is translated as CAISEAPGQANTEAFF.

This chain joins TRBV2 and TRBJ2-7; no clear D. CDR1 and CDR2 from the germline V gene are SNHLY and FYNNEI. This CDR3 spans 14 amino acids. Trimming cost V 3 bases and J 2 bases, with 11 bases left between them. For the CDR3, the DNA is TGTGCCAGCAGTGACCCGATAATTCCCTACGAGCAGTACTTC. Translating it yields CASSDPIIPYEQYF.

The chain couples TRBV30 to TRBJ1-2; D ambiguous. CDR1 is GTSNPN, CDR2 SVGIG, per germline (reference sequence). The V end lost 2 bases, the J end lost 8 bases, and 21 bases lay between the germline ends. The CDR3 extends over 15 amino acids. CDR3 nucleotides: TGTGCCTGGAGTATGAGAAGAGGCAGTGAACGGGGCTACACCTTC. The encoded protein is CAWSMRRGSERGYTF. Variable domain in full (rest from reference TRBV30 and TRBJ1-2): SQTIHQWPATLVQPVGSPLSLECTVEGTSNPNLYWYRQAAGRGLQLLFYSVGIGQISSEVPQNLSASRPQDRQFILSSKKLLLSDSGFYLCAWSMRRGSERGYTFGSGTRLTVV.

The chain links TRBV6-2 or TRBV6-3 to TRBJ1-5, with 9 bases matching TRBD1. The V gene end was trimmed by 7 bases and the J gene end by 4 bases; junction bases not matched to a gene: 5. The CDR3 sequence is 14 residues long. Germline-derived CDR1 and CDR2 are MNHEY and SVGEGT. The CDR3 DNA reads TGTGCCAGCATCCCGACAGGGGGAAATCAGCCCCAGCATTTT. Its protein is CASIPTGGNQPQHF.

This clone appeared once. The rearrangement uses TRBV28 and TRBJ1-1, with 9 bases that match TRBD1. V lost 6 bases, J lost 8 bases, and 13 bases stayed unmatched. From germline, CDR1 is MDHEN and CDR2 SYDVKM. The CDR3 has 15 amino acids. The DNA of the CDR3 is TGTGCCAGCAGGGACTTTATGGACAGGGGAGGGGAAGCTTTCTTT. Its translation is CASRDFMDRGGEAFF.

J is TRBJ2-5 and V is TRBV11-2, with unresolved D. Trimming removed 1 base at V and 5 bases at J, with 8 bases between. Germline lookup yields CDR1 SGHAT and CDR2 FQNNGV. This CDR3 is built from 13 residues. CDR3 DNA: TGTGCCAGCAGCTTAGGATTGGGGGAGACCCAGTACTTC. Amino acids: CASSLGLGETQYF.